The 23 T cell receptor beta chains below all came from one sample that was sequenced in a study of human T cells and chemical hapten exposure. TCRdb used MiXCR to reprocess the RACE reads, holding one entry per CDR3 protein. This table holds 150,000 to 200,000 distinct CDR3 sequences, around 25% found once. Time point reported: patch test 3, about 24 weeks after DPC sensitization. The treatment here: therapeutic diphenylcyclopropenone sensitization with weekly scalp DPC. Sequenced material: whole blood, taken in connection with sensitization to the hapten diphenylcyclopropenone (DPC). These receptors originate from a woman in her 40s with alopecia areata. Some clones in this sample may be carry-over from other donors' samples.

This sequence joins TRBV5-1 and TRBJ1-1; 11 nucleotides align to TRBD1. The J segment lost 8 bases and the V segment lost 0 bases, leaving 6 bases of the junction unmatched. CDR1 SGHRS and CDR2 YFSETQ come from the germline V gene. The CDR3 consists of 15 residues. CDR3 sequence reads: CASSLAEDRGREAFF. In DNA form, the CDR3 reads TGCGCCAGCAGCTTGGCCGAGGACAGGGGGCGCGAAGCTTTCTTT.

In its sample, this clonotype was seen a few times. The rearrangement links TRBV7-9 to TRBJ2-3, with D possibly being TRBD1 (6 bases). V shed 2 bases and J shed 6 bases, with 24 bases lying between them. The CDR3 covers 18 residues. Looked up from germline, CDR1 is SEHNR and CDR2 is FQNEAQ (reference sequence). This CDR3 reads CASSLRTAETSLDDTQYF. DNA of the CDR3: TGTGCCAGCAGCTTAAGGACAGCTGAGACTTCGTTAGATGATACGCAGTATTTT. Using reference TRBV7-9 and TRBJ2-3 for the parts outside the CDR3, the full variable domain is DTGVSQNPRHKITKRGQNVTFRCDPISEHNRLYWYRQTLGQGPEFLTYFQNEAQLEKSRLLSDRFSAERPKGSFSTLEIQRTEQGDSAMYLCASSLRTAETSLDDTQYFGPGTRLTVL.

This clonotype was seen more than once but under ten times. V and J are TRBV7-6 and TRBJ2-3; tentatively, D is TRBD2 (6 bases). V lost 1 base and J 4 bases, leaving 21 bases between the germline ends. Germline V lookup: CDR1 SGHVS, CDR2 FNYEAQ. The CDR3 extends over 18 amino acids. CDR3 sequence (DNA): TGTGCCAGCAGCTTAGTTATTGGCGGGTCGGGAGCAGCAGATACGCAGTATTTT. This codes for CASSLVIGGSGAADTQYF.

This clonotype showed up just a few times. The genes are TRBV20-1 and TRBJ1-6, with no clear D. CDR3 length: 14 residues. The V end lost 0 bases, the J end lost 4 bases, and 7 bases lay between the germline ends. The germline V gene has CDR1 DFQATT and CDR2 SNEGSKA (reference sequence). CDR3 sequence reads: CSARDPRYNSPLHF. CDR3 nucleotide sequence: TGCAGTGCTAGAGATCCCAGATATAATTCACCCCTCCACTTT.

This clonotype was seen more than once but under ten times. This chain uses TRBV20-1 with TRBJ2-3; 7 bases fit TRBD2. The CDR3 consists of 15 residues. The ends lost 6 bases at V and 1 base at J; junction bases unmatched: 10. Looked up from germline, CDR1 is DFQATT and CDR2 is SNEGSKA (reference sequence). The CDR3 spells CSALGASGGTDTQYF. CDR3 bases: TGCAGTGCCCTTGGGGCTAGCGGAGGCACAGATACGCAGTATTTT.

This sequence joins TRBV29-1 and TRBJ2-1; D remains ambiguous. V shed 0 bases and J shed 5 bases, with 8 bases lying between them. This CDR3 has 13 amino acids. Germline V gene sequence: CDR1 SQVTM, CDR2 ANQGSEA. CDR3 DNA: TGCAGCGTTGAAGACCCGCTCCACAATGAGCAGTTCTTC. Translating it yields CSVEDPLHNEQFF.

This CDR3 is CASSFSARVTDTQYF. CDR3 nucleotide sequence: TGCGCCAGCAGCTTTTCCGCGAGAGTCACAGATACGCAGTATTTT. This chain links TRBV5-1 with TRBJ2-3, with D unclear. Trimming took 2 bases from V and 2 from J, leaving 12 bases between them. The CDR3 loop spans 15 amino acids. Germline CDR1 and CDR2: SGHRS and YFSETQ.

The chain links TRBV20-1 to TRBJ1-1; a possible D gene is TRBD1 (5 bases). From germline, CDR1 is DFQATT and CDR2 SNEGSKA (reference sequence). The length of the CDR3 is 15 residues. Trimming removed 0 bases from V and 3 bases from J, with 14 bases in between. In DNA form, the CDR3 reads TGCAGTGCTAGAGATCCGGGGGTTGTGGACACTGAAGCTTTCTTT. Translation gives CSARDPGVVDTEAFF.

This chain connects TRBV20-1 to TRBJ1-1; D possibly corresponds to TRBD1 (5 bases). The V and J ends lost 1 base and 0 bases respectively, with 12 bases between them. This CDR3 spans 15 amino acids. Germline values: CDR1 DFQATT, CDR2 SNEGSKA (reference sequence). The CDR3 DNA is TGCAGTGCTAGAGCGAGGGGCGTCTTGAACACTGAAGCTTTCTTT. This encodes CSARARGVLNTEAFF.

The chain links TRBV20-1 to TRBJ2-3; D not resolved. The CDR3 is 15 residues long. The germline V and J ends were trimmed by 3 bases and 2 bases, with 15 bases remaining between them. The V gene's germline CDR1 is DFQATT and CDR2 SNEGSKA (reference sequence). In nucleotides, the CDR3 is TGCAGTGCTAGCGGGTTTGGACGCCTCACAGATACGCAGTATTTT. Translated, it gives CSASGFGRLTDTQYF.

This clonotype was observed a few times. This chain joins TRBV4-2 and TRBJ1-5; 8 bases map to TRBD1. The CDR3 spans 15 residues. The V and J ends lost 1 base and 6 bases, in that order; junction bases with no gene match: 5. From germline, CDR1 is LGHNA and CDR2 YNFKEQ. As DNA, the CDR3 is TGTGCCAGCAGCCAAGCTCAGGGGGCCGGTCAGCCCCAGCATTTT. Amino acid sequence: CASSQAQGAGQPQHF.

The rearrangement links TRBV28 to TRBJ2-7, with a weak D call TRBD2 (6 bases). This CDR3 contains 11 residues. Germline CDR1 and CDR2: MDHEN and SYDVKM. The V end lost 7 bases, the J end lost 4 bases, and 8 bases lay between the germline ends. DNA of the CDR3: TGTGCCAGCACGGAGGGGTACGAGCAGTACTTC. This sequence encodes CASTEGYEQYF.

The genes are TRBV27 and TRBJ2-2; D gene uncertain. CDR3 size: 14 residues. Germline CDR1 and CDR2: MNHEY and SMNVEV (reference sequence). V was trimmed by 0 bases and J by 1 base, leaving 3 bases between them. Written as DNA, the CDR3 is TGTGCCAGCAGTTTATCAGAGAACACCGGGGAGCTGTTTTTT. It yields the protein CASSLSENTGELFF.

The genes are TRBV28 and TRBJ1-2; 10 positions match TRBD1. The trim removed 3 bases at V and 5 bases at J, leaving 6 bases unmatched. Germline V gene data show CDR1 as MDHEN and CDR2 as SYDVKM. The CDR3 has 15 amino acids. CDR3 in DNA: TGTGCCAGCAGTTTTAGGACAGGGGGTATTTATGGCTACACCTTC. It is translated as CASSFRTGGIYGYTF.

The rearrangement uses TRBV9 and TRBJ2-3; D not resolved. The CDR3 covers 15 residues. V was trimmed by 2 bases and J by 0 bases, leaving 10 bases between them. Germline lookup yields CDR1 SGDLS and CDR2 YYNGEE. This CDR3 is CASSVAVTSTDTQYF. CDR3 nucleotide sequence: TGTGCCAGCAGCGTGGCAGTGACTAGCACAGATACGCAGTATTTT.

This clonotype was detected only once. V usage is TRBV20-1 and J usage is TRBJ2-2, with D possibly TRBD2 on 5 matching bases. The germline CDR1 and CDR2 sequences are DFQATT and SNEGSKA (reference sequence). The CDR3 loop spans 18 amino acids. V gave up 1 base and J gave up 1 base, with 19 bases separating them. The CDR3 protein is CSARASGLRGWNTGELFF. CDR3 sequence (DNA): TGCAGTGCTAGAGCTTCCGGCCTCCGCGGGTGGAACACCGGGGAGCTGTTTTTT.

The CDR3 nucleotides read TGTGCCAGCAGCTTGGATGGACGGAGCTCTGGGGCCAACGTCCTGACTTTC. It codes for CASSLDGRSSGANVLTF. This chain links TRBV5-6 with TRBJ2-6; D remains ambiguous. V lost 0 bases, J lost 0 bases, and 10 bases lay in between. This CDR3 spans 17 amino acids. Germline CDR1 SGHDT, CDR2 YYEEEE.

Ten or more counts support this clonotype. J is TRBJ1-3 and V is TRBV20-1; TRBD1 agrees at 10 bases. V shed 7 bases and J 3 bases; nucleotides not matched to a gene: 6. Germline assignment: CDR1 DFQATT and CDR2 SNEGSKA (reference sequence). The CDR3 is made up of 14 amino acids. This CDR3 is CSGTGTGVGNTIYF. CDR3 coding DNA: TGCAGTGGGACCGGGACAGGGGTTGGAAACACCATATATTTT.

The chain is built from TRBV27 and TRBJ2-2; 16 positions agree with TRBD2. The CDR3 runs to 17 residues. Germline CDR1 is MNHEY and CDR2 is SMNVEV (reference sequence). After removal of 8 bases from V and 4 bases from J, the junction contained 7 bases not matched to a gene. CDR3 sequence (DNA): TGTGCCAGCGGGGGACTAGCGGGAGGGCCCGGCACCGGGGAGCTGTTTTTT. Translation: CASGGLAGGPGTGELFF.

This chain connects TRBV4-3 to TRBJ2-1, with D possibly matching TRBD2 (7 bases). Germline values: CDR1 LGHNA, CDR2 YSLEER. This CDR3 is 15 amino acids long. V shed 0 bases and J shed 8 bases, with 14 bases lying between them. In DNA form, the CDR3 reads TGCGCCAGCAGCCAAGATCTGGGGGGGGCCGATGAGCAGTTCTTC. Translated, it gives CASSQDLGGADEQFF.

The chain employs TRBV11-2 and TRBJ1-2; perhaps TRBD1 as D (6 bases). The CDR3 loop spans 14 amino acids. Deletions cut 1 base from V and 11 bases from J, with 17 bases between. Germline V CDR1 and CDR2: SGHAT, FQNNGV. This chain's CDR3 is CASSLAPSGQSYTF. The CDR3 coding sequence is TGTGCCAGCAGCTTAGCCCCCTCAGGACAGTCTTACACCTTC.

A few counts support this clonotype. The rearrangement links TRBV6-1 to TRBJ1-2; 9 bases line up with TRBD1. V shed 6 bases and J 4 bases; nucleotides not matched to a gene: 9. Germline V gene lookup returns CDR1 MNHNS and CDR2 SASEGT. This CDR3 comprises 15 residues. As DNA, the CDR3 is TGTGCCAGCAGGCTAGAAACGACAGGGGGCTATGGCTACACCTTC. It translates to CASRLETTGGYGYTF.

Many counts were recorded for this clonotype. The chain carries TRBV28 and TRBJ1-2, with D uncertain. The CDR3 totals 13 residues. Germline V gene sequence: CDR1 MDHEN, CDR2 SYDVKM. The V end was cut by 1 base, the J end by 4 bases, with 7 bases between. Here the CDR3 DNA reads TGTGCCAGCAGTTTATACAGTGGCTATGGCTACACCTTC. The encoded protein is CASSLYSGYGYTF.